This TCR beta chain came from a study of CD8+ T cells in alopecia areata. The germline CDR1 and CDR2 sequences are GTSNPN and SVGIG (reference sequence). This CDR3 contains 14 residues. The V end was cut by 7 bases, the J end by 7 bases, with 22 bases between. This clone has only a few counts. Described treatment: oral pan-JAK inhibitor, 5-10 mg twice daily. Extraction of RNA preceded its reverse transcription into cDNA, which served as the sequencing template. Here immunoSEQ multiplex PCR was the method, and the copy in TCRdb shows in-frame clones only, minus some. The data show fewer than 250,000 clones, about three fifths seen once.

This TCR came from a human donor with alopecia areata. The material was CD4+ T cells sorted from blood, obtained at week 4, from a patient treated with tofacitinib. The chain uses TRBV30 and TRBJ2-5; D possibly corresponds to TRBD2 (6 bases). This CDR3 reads CASTYGGGQGTQYF. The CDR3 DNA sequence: TGTGCCTCGACCTACGGGGGAGGCCAGGGGACCCAGTACTTC.